One sample yielded the 30 T cell receptor beta chains listed below, sequenced in a study of T cells in Graves' hyperthyroidism and ophthalmopathy. There were TCR beta CDR3 regions amplified from RNA transcripts. First-round RT-PCR with HTBI primers amplified the TCR CDR3 region. MiXCR, run by TCRdb on the multiplex PCR reads, gives a single entry per CDR3 protein. The profile shows 300,000 to 450,000 distinct CDR3 sequences, roughly 25% of them singletons. Sequencing was carried out using blood. These receptors originate from a man aged 50-60 years with Graves' hyperthyroidism.

J is TRBJ2-7 and V is TRBV20-1; 8 bases align to TRBD2. There are 15 residues in the CDR3. V was clipped by 4 bases and J by 6 bases; unmatched bases: 14. Germline V gene data show CDR1 as DFQATT and CDR2 as SNEGSKA (reference sequence). The CDR3: CSAIPLAGRAVEQYF. CDR3 sequence (DNA): TGCAGTGCTATCCCCCTAGCCGGGAGGGCCGTCGAGCAGTACTTC.

This clonotype has only a few counts. J is TRBJ1-5 and V is TRBV12-3 or TRBV12-4, with 8 nucleotides matching TRBD1. The CDR3 is made up of 16 amino acids. V was clipped by 6 bases and J by 1 base; unmatched bases: 8. The CDR3, as DNA: TGTGCCAGCAGCCCCCACCGGACAGGGAGCAATCAGCCCCAGCATTTT. Amino acid sequence: CASSPHRTGSNQPQHF.

This clonotype has a single count. The junction and the germline gene differ at one end; a read error may be behind it. The rearrangement links TRBV6-1 to TRBJ2-5, with D perhaps TRBD2 (5 bases). The length of the CDR3 is 16 residues. CDR1 MNHNS and CDR2 SASEGT come from the germline V gene. CDR3 coding DNA: TGTGCCATCAGTGAAGGTTTTGGACTGGGCCAAGAGACCCAGTACTTC. This codes for CAISEGFGLGQETQYF.

This clonotype was seen a few times. J is TRBJ2-7 and V is TRBV6-2 or TRBV6-3; 10 positions agree with TRBD2. V gave up 5 bases and J gave up 1 base; unmatched junction bases: 5. The germline V gene encodes CDR1 MNHEY and CDR2 SVGEGT. This CDR3 spans 15 amino acids. CDR3 nucleotide sequence: TGTGCCAGCAGTCGGACTAGCGGTGTATCCTACGAGCAGTACTTC. Its translation is CASSRTSGVSYEQYF.

The V and J genes are TRBV19 and TRBJ2-1, with 14 bases matching TRBD2. The length of the CDR3 is 16 residues. CDR1 LNHDA and CDR2 SQIVND come from the germline V gene (reference sequence). V was pared by 3 bases and J by 7 bases, with 5 bases of the junction left unmatched. CDR3 sequence (DNA): TGTGCCAGTAGTATCCAGACTAGCGGGAGGGGTAATGAGCAGTTCTTC. Amino acids: CASSIQTSGRGNEQFF.

The V call is TRBV19, the J call TRBJ2-3, with a tentative D call TRBD2 (6 bases). V was clipped by 6 bases and J by 2 bases, with 9 bases between them. The CDR3 extends over 13 amino acids. Germline CDR1 is LNHDA and CDR2 is SQIVND (reference sequence). CDR3 coding DNA: TGTGCCAGTAGAGCGGGCCTCACAGATACGCAGTATTTT. It translates to CASRAGLTDTQYF.

The J gene is TRBJ2-7, the V gene TRBV15; 8 nucleotides line up with TRBD1. This CDR3 contains 15 residues. V was pared by 3 bases and J by 1 base, with 5 bases of the junction left unmatched. CDR1 and CDR2 (germline): LNHNV, YYDKDF (reference sequence). The CDR3 DNA follows: TGTGCCACCAGCAGCGACAGGGGACGGTCCTACGAGCAGTACTTC. Translation: CATSSDRGRSYEQYF.

The CDR3 sequence is CASSPFTGEETQYF. In DNA, the CDR3 is TGTGCCAGCAGCCCCTTTACAGGGGAAGAGACCCAGTACTTC. The chain uses TRBV6-1 and TRBJ2-5, with 7 bases fitting TRBD1. Trimming removed 6 bases from V and 3 bases from J; junction bases left unmatched: 7. Germline CDR1 and CDR2: MNHNS and SASEGT. The CDR3 is 14 residues long.

This clonotype was seen ten or more times. This chain uses TRBV20-1 with TRBJ2-1; D gene ambiguous. Trimming shortened V by 6 bases and J by 5 bases, and 8 bases separated the two germline ends. The germline V gene encodes CDR1 DFQATT and CDR2 SNEGSKA (reference sequence). The length of the CDR3 is 11 residues. CDR3: CSARRDNEQFF. CDR3 in DNA: TGCAGTGCCCGGAGAGACAATGAGCAGTTCTTC.

This chain connects TRBV28 to TRBJ2-5; no clear D gene. V lost 6 bases to trimming and J lost 4 bases, with 12 bases between them. Germline-derived CDR1 and CDR2 are MDHEN and SYDVKM. The CDR3 runs 13 residues. DNA of the CDR3: TGTGCCAGCAGAGGATGGAGTTCAGAGACCCAGTACTTC. Translation gives CASRGWSSETQYF.

The chain couples TRBV13 to TRBJ2-2; no reliable D call. Trimming left V 1 base short and J 6 bases short, with 9 bases between. CDR3 length: 14 amino acids. Germline CDR1 is PRHDT and CDR2 is FYEKMQ (reference sequence). The CDR3 protein is CASSLVRSPGELFF. CDR3 DNA: TGTGCCAGCAGCTTAGTTCGGTCTCCCGGGGAGCTGTTTTTT.

The chain uses TRBV11-3 and TRBJ1-2, with D perhaps TRBD1 (5 bases). CDR1 SGHNT and CDR2 YENEEA come from the germline V gene. V was clipped by 5 bases and J by 4 bases, with 11 bases between them. CDR3 length: 13 amino acids. The CDR3 spells CASSQAGSYGYTF. The CDR3, as DNA: TGTGCCAGCAGCCAGGCAGGGAGCTATGGCTACACCTTC.

This clonotype has just a few counts. The rearrangement links TRBV20-1 to TRBJ2-3, with D perhaps being TRBD1 or TRBD2 (6 bases each). Between the trimmed V and J ends, which lost 5 bases and 0 bases, there was a span of 15 bases. The CDR3 runs to 15 residues. Per germline, CDR1 DFQATT and CDR2 SNEGSKA (reference sequence). CDR3 nucleotide sequence: TGCAGTGCTGGTTGGGGGGCCTCTAGCACAGATACGCAGTATTTT. The encoded protein is CSAGWGASSTDTQYF.

This clonotype was counted at least ten times. The genes are TRBV11-2 and TRBJ2-5; D is unresolved. V was trimmed by 3 bases and J by 1 base, leaving 9 bases between them. This CDR3 contains 14 residues. CDR1 and CDR2 from the germline V gene are SGHAT and FQNNGV. CDR3 DNA: TGTGCCAGCAGCTTTCCCGGCACCCAAGAGACCCAGTACTTC. Residues: CASSFPGTQETQYF.

The sample holds one count of this clonotype. V usage is TRBV7-3 and J usage is TRBJ2-1; 13 bases align to TRBD2. With V trimmed by 5 bases and J by 12 bases, 7 bases remained unmatched. The V gene's germline CDR1 is SGHTA and CDR2 FQGTGA. The CDR3 runs to 14 residues. The CDR3 reads CASSPGTSGIGQFF. As DNA, the CDR3 is TGTGCCAGCAGCCCTGGGACTAGCGGGATTGGGCAGTTCTTC.

This chain uses TRBV27 with TRBJ2-5, with 10 bases matching TRBD2. Per germline, CDR1 MNHEY and CDR2 SMNVEV (reference sequence). Trimming took 0 bases from V and 2 from J; bases not matched to a gene: 9. This CDR3 has 18 residues. CDR3: CASSLSIRGTSVQETQYF. CDR3 nucleotides: TGTGCCAGCAGTTTATCGATAAGGGGGACTAGCGTGCAAGAGACCCAGTACTTC.

The chain joins TRBV9 to TRBJ1-1; D gene ambiguous. The CDR3 totals 15 residues. Germline V CDR1 and CDR2: SGDLS, YYNGEE. The ends were cut back, 0 bases at V and 8 bases at J, with 17 bases in the middle. The CDR3 loop is CASSVAGERNAEAFF. The CDR3 DNA follows: TGTGCCAGCAGCGTAGCTGGAGAAAGGAACGCAGAAGCTTTCTTT. Complete variable domain (other parts from reference TRBV9 and TRBJ1-1): DSGVTQTPKHLITATGQRVTLRCSPRSGDLSVYWYQQSLDQGLQFLIQYYNGEERAKGNILERFSAQQFPDLHSELNLSSLELGDSALYFCASSVAGERNAEAFFGQGTRLTVV.

This clonotype was seen repeatedly, ten times or more. This sequence joins TRBV9 and TRBJ2-1, with D unclear. Germline assignment: CDR1 SGDLS and CDR2 YYNGEE. The V end was cut by 0 bases, the J end by 0 bases, with 13 bases between. CDR3 length: 17 amino acids. DNA of the CDR3: TGTGCCAGCAGCGTAGGTGGTGCCCCGAGCTCCTACAATGAGCAGTTCTTC. Protein sequence: CASSVGGAPSSYNEQFF.

Ten or more counts support this clonotype. This chain uses TRBV20-1 with TRBJ2-3; weak D call: TRBD2 (5 bases). The CDR3 runs 13 residues. Germline CDR1 reads DFQATT; CDR2 reads SNEGSKA (reference sequence). V was shortened by 3 bases and J by 6 bases, with 13 bases between the two germline ends. CDR3 nucleotide sequence: TGCAGTGCTAGTAACGGGAACACCGATACGCAGTATTTT. This encodes CSASNGNTDTQYF.

The chain joins TRBV5-4 to TRBJ2-2, with 13 positions matching TRBD2. Per germline, CDR1 SGHNT and CDR2 YYREEE (reference sequence). The trim removed 4 bases at V and 6 bases at J, leaving 6 bases unmatched. The CDR3 contains 16 residues. CDR3 protein: CASSELAGGPSGELFF. CDR3 nucleotide sequence: TGTGCCAGCAGCGAACTAGCGGGAGGGCCCTCCGGGGAGCTGTTTTTT.

This chain uses TRBV7-2 with TRBJ2-1, with D perhaps matching TRBD1 (6 bases). Germline assignment: CDR1 SGHTA and CDR2 FQGNSA. V was cut by 3 bases and J by 7 bases, with 10 bases left in between. The CDR3 is 13 amino acids. The CDR3 DNA reads as TGTGCCAGCAGCTTGGGGGCTGCGAATGAGCAGTTCTTC. Its translation is CASSLGAANEQFF. Full variable domain (outside the CDR3, taken from reference TRBV7-2 and TRBJ2-1): GAGVSQSPSNKVTEKGKDVELRCDPISGHTALYWYRQSLGQGLEFLIYFQGNSAPDKSGLPSDRFSAERTGGSVSTLTIQRTQQEDSAVYLCASSLGAANEQFFGPGTRLTVL.

This clonotype came up a few times. The chain couples TRBV9 to TRBJ2-2; D remains ambiguous. Trimming left V 3 bases short and J 6 bases short, with 12 bases between. The CDR3 consists of 14 residues. Germline V lookup: CDR1 SGDLS, CDR2 YYNGEE. This CDR3 is CASSGLGWAGELFF. CDR3 sequence (DNA): TGTGCCAGCAGCGGGCTAGGATGGGCCGGGGAGCTGTTTTTT.

This chain links TRBV11-2 with TRBJ2-5; 8 bases are a match to TRBD2. This CDR3 is built from 17 residues. V lost 1 base to trimming and J lost 5 bases; unmatched junction nucleotides: 12. Germline loops: CDR1 SGHAT, CDR2 FQNNGV. This CDR3 is CASSLVASGRGKETQYF. The DNA of the CDR3 is TGTGCCAGCAGCTTAGTAGCCAGCGGGAGAGGGAAGGAGACCCAGTACTTC.

V gene TRBV18 combines with J gene TRBJ2-7; D gene uncertain. CDR1 and CDR2 from the germline V gene are KGHSH and LQKENI. V was trimmed by 1 base and J by 3 bases, leaving 13 bases between them. This CDR3 is 15 amino acids long. The CDR3 reads CASSPQGTPNYEQYF. In DNA form, the CDR3 reads TGTGCCAGCTCACCACAGGGTACCCCAAACTACGAGCAGTACTTC.

This clonotype was found a few times. The chain carries TRBV2 and TRBJ1-2, with D possibly being TRBD1 (6 bases). The CDR3 is made up of 14 amino acids. Germline loops: CDR1 SNHLY, CDR2 FYNNEI. V was shortened by 7 bases and J by 4 bases, with 16 bases between the two germline ends. As DNA, the CDR3 is TGTGCCAGCATACGTGACAGGACCTTCTATGGCTACACCTTC. Translation gives CASIRDRTFYGYTF.

CDR3 in DNA: TGTGCCAGCAGCCAAGGGGCGGCGACTTACCTTCACACAGATACGCAGTATTTT. Encoded protein: CASSQGAATYLHTDTQYF. This rearrangement joins TRBV7-3 to TRBJ2-3; TRBD1 is a possible D gene (5 bases). Germline values: CDR1 SGHTA, CDR2 FQGTGA. The CDR3 runs to 18 residues. Deletions cut 5 bases from V and 2 bases from J, with 23 bases between.

CDR3 nucleotide sequence: TGTGCCAGCCGTGGGGACAGCCTCTACGAGCAGTACTTC. It is translated as CASRGDSLYEQYF. The J gene is TRBJ2-7, the V gene TRBV3-1, with TRBD1 matching 7 bases. CDR3 length equals 13 residues. Germline V gene data show CDR1 as LGHDT and CDR2 as YNNKEL (reference sequence). J was trimmed by 3 bases and V by 8 bases; bases with no gene match: 7.

CDR3 residues: CASSWDSGRGNEQFF. The CDR3 bases are TGTGCCAGCAGCTGGGATAGCGGGAGGGGCAATGAGCAGTTCTTC. The chain has TRBV5-5 and TRBJ2-1; 11 nucleotides match TRBD2. This CDR3 has 15 amino acids. Germline V gene data show CDR1 as SGHKS and CDR2 as YYEKEE (reference sequence). V shed 3 bases, J shed 6 bases, and the junction held 5 bases outside the gene matches.

V usage is TRBV27 and J usage is TRBJ2-7, with TRBD2 identical over 10 bases. Germline V gene sequence: CDR1 MNHEY, CDR2 SMNVEV (reference sequence). This CDR3 is built from 16 residues. Trimming cost V 6 bases and J 1 base; bases outside gene matches: 9. Here the CDR3 DNA reads TGTGCCAGCAGGTCCCGAGGAGCGGGAGGGTCCTACGAGCAGTACTTC. Residues: CASRSRGAGGSYEQYF.

This clonotype was detected many times. The V and J genes are TRBV20-1 and TRBJ2-3; D not certain. The germline gives CDR1 DFQATT, CDR2 SNEGSKA (reference sequence). This CDR3 comprises 14 residues. V lost 6 bases and J 1 base, leaving 14 bases between the germline ends. The CDR3 DNA reads TGCAGTGCGCCGTCCGGTTCCGGCACAGATACGCAGTATTTT. Protein: CSAPSGSGTDTQYF.